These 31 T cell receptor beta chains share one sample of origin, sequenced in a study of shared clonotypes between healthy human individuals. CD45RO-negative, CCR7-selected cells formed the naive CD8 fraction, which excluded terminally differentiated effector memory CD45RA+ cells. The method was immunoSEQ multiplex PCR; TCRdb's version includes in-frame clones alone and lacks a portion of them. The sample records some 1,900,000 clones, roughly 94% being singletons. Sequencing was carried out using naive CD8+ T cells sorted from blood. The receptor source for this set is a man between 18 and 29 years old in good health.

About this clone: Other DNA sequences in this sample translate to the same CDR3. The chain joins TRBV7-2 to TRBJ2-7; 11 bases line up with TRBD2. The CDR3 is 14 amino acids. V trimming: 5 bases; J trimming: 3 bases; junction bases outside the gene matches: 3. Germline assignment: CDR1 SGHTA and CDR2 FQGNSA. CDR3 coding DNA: TGTGCCAGCAGCCCGGGGACTAGCGGCTACGAGCAGTACTTC. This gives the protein CASSPGTSGYEQYF.

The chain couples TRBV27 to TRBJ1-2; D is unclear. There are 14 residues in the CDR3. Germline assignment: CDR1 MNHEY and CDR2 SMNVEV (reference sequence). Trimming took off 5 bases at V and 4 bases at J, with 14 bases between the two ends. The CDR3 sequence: CASSPNPSSYGYTF. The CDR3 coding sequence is TGTGCCAGCAGTCCTAATCCATCTTCCTATGGCTACACCTTC.

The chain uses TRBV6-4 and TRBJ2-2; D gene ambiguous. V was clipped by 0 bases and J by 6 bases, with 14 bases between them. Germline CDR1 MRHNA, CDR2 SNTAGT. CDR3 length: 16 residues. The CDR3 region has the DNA TGTGCCAGCAGTGACTCGAGTAGCAGCGCGGCCGGGGAGCTGTTTTTT. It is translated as CASSDSSSSAAGELFF.

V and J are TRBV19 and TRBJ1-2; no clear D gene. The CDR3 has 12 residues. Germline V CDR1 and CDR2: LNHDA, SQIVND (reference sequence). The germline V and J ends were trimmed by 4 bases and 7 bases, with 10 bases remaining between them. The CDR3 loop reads CASSTAGGGYTF. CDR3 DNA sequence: TGTGCCAGTAGTACCGCGGGCGGTGGCTACACCTTC. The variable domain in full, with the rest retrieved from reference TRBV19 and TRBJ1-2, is DGGITQSPKYLFRKEGQNVTLSCEQNLNHDAMYWYRQDPGQGLRLIYYSQIVNDFQKGDIAEGYSVSREKKESFPLTVTSAQKNPTAFYLCASSTAGGGYTFGSGTRLTVV.

CDR3 protein: CASSDLGVSGQGGTEAFF. CDR3 coding DNA: TGTGCCAGCAGCGACCTCGGGGTATCAGGACAGGGAGGGACTGAAGCTTTCTTT. This chain uses TRBV5-4 with TRBJ1-1, with 8 bases fitting TRBD1. From germline, CDR1 is SGHNT and CDR2 YYREEE (reference sequence). J was trimmed by 5 bases and V by 4 bases; bases with no gene match: 19. CDR3 size: 18 residues.

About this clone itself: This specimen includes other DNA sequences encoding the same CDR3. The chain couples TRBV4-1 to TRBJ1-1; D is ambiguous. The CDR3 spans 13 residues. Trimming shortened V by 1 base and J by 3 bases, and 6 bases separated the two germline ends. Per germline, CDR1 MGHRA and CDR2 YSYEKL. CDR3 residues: CASSQGWDTEAFF. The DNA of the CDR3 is TGCGCCAGCAGCCAAGGCTGGGACACTGAAGCTTTCTTT.

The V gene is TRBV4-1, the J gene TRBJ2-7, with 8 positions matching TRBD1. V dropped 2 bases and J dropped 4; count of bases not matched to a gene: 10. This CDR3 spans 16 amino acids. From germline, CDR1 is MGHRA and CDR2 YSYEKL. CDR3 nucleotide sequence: TGCGCCAGCAGCCAATTTACGACAGGGGTAAGTTACGAGCAGTACTTC. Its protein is CASSQFTTGVSYEQYF.

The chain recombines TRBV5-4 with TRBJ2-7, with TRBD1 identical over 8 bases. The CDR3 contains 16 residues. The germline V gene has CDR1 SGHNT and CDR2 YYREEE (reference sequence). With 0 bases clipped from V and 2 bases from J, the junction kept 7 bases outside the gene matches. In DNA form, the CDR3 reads TGTGCCAGCAGCTTGGGCTCCGGGACAGGTACCTACGAGCAGTACTTC. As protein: CASSLGSGTGTYEQYF.

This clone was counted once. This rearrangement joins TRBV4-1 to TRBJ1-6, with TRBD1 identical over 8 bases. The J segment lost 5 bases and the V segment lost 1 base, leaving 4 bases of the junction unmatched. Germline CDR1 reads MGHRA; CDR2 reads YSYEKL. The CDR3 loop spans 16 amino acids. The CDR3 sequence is CASSQVPQGDNSPLHF. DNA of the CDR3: TGCGCCAGCAGCCAAGTTCCACAGGGGGATAATTCACCCCTCCACTTT.

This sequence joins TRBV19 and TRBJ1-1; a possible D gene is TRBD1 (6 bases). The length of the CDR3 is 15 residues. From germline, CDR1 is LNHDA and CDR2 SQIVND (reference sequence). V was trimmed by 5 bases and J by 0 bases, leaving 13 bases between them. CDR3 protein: CASSYGQLMNTEAFF. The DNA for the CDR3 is TGTGCCAGTAGTTACGGACAGTTAATGAACACTGAAGCTTTCTTT. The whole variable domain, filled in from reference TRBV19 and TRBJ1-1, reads DGGITQSPKYLFRKEGQNVTLSCEQNLNHDAMYWYRQDPGQGLRLIYYSQIVNDFQKGDIAEGYSVSREKKESFPLTVTSAQKNPTAFYLCASSYGQLMNTEAFFGQGTRLTVV.

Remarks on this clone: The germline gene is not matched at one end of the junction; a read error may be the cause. CDR3 region: CATSRDLAGTGNTIYF. The CDR3 DNA is TGTGCTACCAGCAGAGATCTGGCGGGGACTGGAAACACCATATATTTT. The gene calls are TRBV15 and TRBJ1-3; D call uncertain. This CDR3 region has 16 residues. The germline V gene has CDR1 LNHNV and CDR2 YYDKDF (reference sequence).

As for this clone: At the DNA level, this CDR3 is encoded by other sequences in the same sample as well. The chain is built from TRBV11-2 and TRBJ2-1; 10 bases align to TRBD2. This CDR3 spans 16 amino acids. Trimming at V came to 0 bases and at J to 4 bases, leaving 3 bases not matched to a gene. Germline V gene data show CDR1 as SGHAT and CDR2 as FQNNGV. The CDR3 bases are TGTGCCAGCAGCTTAGAGTTAGCGGGAGGATACAATGAGCAGTTCTTC. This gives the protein CASSLELAGGYNEQFF.

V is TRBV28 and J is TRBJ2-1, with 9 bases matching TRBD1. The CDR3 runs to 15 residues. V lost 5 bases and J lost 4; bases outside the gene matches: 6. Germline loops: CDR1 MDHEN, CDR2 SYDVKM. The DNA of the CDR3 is TGTGCCAGCAGTCGGGACAGGGAAGGGTACAATGAGCAGTTCTTC. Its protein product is CASSRDREGYNEQFF.

Written as DNA, the CDR3 is TGTGCCAGCAGTATCGGACTAGAGGCGTACTTC. Translating gives CASSIGLEAYF. This chain joins TRBV6-6 and TRBJ2-7; 7 nucleotides line up with TRBD2. From germline, CDR1 is MNHNY and CDR2 SVGAGI (reference sequence). The ends lost 5 bases at V and 12 bases at J; junction bases unmatched: 7. The CDR3 is made up of 11 amino acids.

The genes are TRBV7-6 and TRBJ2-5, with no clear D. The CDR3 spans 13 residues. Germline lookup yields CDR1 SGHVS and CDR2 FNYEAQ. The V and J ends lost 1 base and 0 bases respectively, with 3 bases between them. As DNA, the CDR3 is TGTGCCAGCAGCTTAGTGGACCAAGAGACCCAGTACTTC. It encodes CASSLVDQETQYF. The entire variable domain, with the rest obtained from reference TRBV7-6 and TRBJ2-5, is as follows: GAGVSQSPRYKVTKRGQDVALRCDPISGHVSLYWYRQALGQGPEFLTYFNYEAQQDKSGLPNDRFSAERPEGSISTLTIQRTEQRDSAMYRCASSLVDQETQYFGPGTRLLVL.

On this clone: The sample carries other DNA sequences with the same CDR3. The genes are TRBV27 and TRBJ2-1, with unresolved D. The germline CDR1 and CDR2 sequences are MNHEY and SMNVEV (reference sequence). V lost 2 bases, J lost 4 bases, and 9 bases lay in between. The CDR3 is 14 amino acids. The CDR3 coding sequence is TGTGCCAGCAGTTTAGAGAGCGCATACAATGAGCAGTTCTTC. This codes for CASSLESAYNEQFF.

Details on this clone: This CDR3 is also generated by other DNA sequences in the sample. CDR3: CASSQVSETEAFF. The DNA of the CDR3 is TGCGCCAGCAGCCAAGTCTCCGAAACTGAAGCTTTCTTT. V usage is TRBV4-1 and J usage is TRBJ1-1; D ambiguous. Germline V gives CDR1 MGHRA, CDR2 YSYEKL. The V end was cut by 1 base, the J end by 5 bases, with 8 bases between. The CDR3 spans 13 residues.

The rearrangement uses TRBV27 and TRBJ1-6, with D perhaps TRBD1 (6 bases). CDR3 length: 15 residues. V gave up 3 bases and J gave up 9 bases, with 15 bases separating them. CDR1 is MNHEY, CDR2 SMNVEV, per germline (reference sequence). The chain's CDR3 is CASSFSGGAASPLHF. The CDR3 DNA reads TGTGCCAGCAGTTTTAGTGGGGGCGCAGCTTCACCCCTCCACTTT.

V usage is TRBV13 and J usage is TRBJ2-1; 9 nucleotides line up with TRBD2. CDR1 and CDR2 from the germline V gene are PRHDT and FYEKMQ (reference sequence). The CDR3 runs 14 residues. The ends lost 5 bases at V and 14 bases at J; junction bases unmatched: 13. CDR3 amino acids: CASSPFGGGGDEFF. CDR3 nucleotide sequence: TGTGCCAGCAGCCCCTTTGGCGGGGGGGGAGACGAGTTCTTC.

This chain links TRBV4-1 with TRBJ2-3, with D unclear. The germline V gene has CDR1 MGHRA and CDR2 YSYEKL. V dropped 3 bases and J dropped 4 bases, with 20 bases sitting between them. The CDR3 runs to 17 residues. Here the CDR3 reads CASSQVILGASADTQYF. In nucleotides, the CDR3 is TGCGCCAGCAGCCAGGTCATTCTAGGTGCGTCCGCAGATACGCAGTATTTT.

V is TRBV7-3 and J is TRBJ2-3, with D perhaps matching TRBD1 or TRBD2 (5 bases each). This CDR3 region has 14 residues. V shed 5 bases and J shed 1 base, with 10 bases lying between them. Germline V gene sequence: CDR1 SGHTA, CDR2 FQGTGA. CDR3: CASSRLGGTDTQYF. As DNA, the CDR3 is TGTGCCAGCAGCCGGTTGGGGGGCACAGATACGCAGTATTTT.

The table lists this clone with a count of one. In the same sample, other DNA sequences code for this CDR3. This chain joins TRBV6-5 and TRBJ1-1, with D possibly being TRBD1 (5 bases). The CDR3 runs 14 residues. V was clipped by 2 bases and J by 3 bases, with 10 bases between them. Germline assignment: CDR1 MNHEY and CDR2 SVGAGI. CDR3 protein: CASSYRVGDTEAFF. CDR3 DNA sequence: TGTGCCAGCAGTTACCGGGTAGGGGACACTGAAGCTTTCTTT.

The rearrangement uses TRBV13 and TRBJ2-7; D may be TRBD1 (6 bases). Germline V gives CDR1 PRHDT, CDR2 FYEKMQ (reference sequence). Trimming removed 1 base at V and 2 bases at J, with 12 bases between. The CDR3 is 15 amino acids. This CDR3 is CASSLADGQPYEQYF. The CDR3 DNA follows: TGTGCCAGCAGCTTAGCCGATGGACAGCCCTACGAGCAGTACTTC. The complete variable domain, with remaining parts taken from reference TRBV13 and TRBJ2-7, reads AAGVIQSPRHLIKEKRETATLKCYPIPRHDTVYWYQQGPGQDPQFLISFYEKMQSDKGSIPDRFSAQQFSDYHSELNMSSLELGDSALYFCASSLADGQPYEQYFGPGTRLTVT.

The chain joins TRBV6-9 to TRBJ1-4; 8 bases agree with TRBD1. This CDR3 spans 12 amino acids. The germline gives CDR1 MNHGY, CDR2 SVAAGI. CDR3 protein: CAIEDREEKLFF. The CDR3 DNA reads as TGTGCAATTGAGGACAGGGAAGAAAAACTGTTTTTT.

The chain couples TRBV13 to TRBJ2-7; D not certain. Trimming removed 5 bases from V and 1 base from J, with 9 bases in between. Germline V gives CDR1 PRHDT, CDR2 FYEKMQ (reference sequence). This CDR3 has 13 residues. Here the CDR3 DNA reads TGTGCCAGCAGCATCGACCGTTCCTACGAGCAGTACTTC. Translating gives CASSIDRSYEQYF.

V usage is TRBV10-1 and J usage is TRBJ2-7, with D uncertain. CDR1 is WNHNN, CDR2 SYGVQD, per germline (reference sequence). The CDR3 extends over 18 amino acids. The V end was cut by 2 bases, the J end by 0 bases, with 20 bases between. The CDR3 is CASSEAPGEGENSYEQYF. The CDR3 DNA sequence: TGCGCCAGCAGTGAGGCACCTGGGGAAGGTGAAAACTCCTACGAGCAGTACTTC.

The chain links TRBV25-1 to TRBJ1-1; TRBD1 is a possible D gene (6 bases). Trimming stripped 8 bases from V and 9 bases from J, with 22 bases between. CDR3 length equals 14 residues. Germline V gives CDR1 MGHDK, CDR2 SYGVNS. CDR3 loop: CASGQSGGAYQAFF. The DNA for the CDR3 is TGTGCCAGCGGACAATCTGGGGGCGCGTATCAAGCTTTCTTT. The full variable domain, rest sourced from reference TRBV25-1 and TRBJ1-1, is EADIYQTPRYLVIGTGKKITLECSQTMGHDKMYWYQQDPGMELHLIHYSYGVNSTEKGDLSSESTVSRIRTEHFPLTLESARPSHTSQYLCASGQSGGAYQAFFGQGTRLTVV.

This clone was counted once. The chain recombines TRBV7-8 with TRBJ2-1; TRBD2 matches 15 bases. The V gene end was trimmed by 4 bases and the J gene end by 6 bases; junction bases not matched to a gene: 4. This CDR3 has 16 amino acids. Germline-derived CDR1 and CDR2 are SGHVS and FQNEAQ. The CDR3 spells CASSSPGLAGGNEQFF. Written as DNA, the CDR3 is TGTGCCAGCAGCTCCCCGGGACTAGCGGGAGGCAATGAGCAGTTCTTC.

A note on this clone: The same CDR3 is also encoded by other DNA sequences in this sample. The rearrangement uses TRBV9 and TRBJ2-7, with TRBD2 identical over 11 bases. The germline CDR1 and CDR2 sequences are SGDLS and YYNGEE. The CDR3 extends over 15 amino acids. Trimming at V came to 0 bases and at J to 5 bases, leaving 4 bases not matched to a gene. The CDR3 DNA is TGTGCCAGCAGCGTAGGGGGACTAGCGGCTGACGAGCAGTACTTC. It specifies CASSVGGLAADEQYF.

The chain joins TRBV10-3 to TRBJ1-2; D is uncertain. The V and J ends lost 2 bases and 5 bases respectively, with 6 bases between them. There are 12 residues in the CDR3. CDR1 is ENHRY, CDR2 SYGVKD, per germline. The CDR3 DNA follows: TGTGCCATCAGTGAGGGGCAATATGGCTACACCTTC. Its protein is CAISEGQYGYTF.

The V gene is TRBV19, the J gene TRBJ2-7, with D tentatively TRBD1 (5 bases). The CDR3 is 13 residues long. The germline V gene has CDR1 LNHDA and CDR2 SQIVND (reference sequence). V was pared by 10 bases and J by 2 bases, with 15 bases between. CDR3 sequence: CATNLVRAYEQYF. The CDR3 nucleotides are TGTGCCACTAATCTTGTCAGGGCCTACGAGCAGTACTTC.